A selection of T cell receptor beta chains follows, all from one sample in a study of T cells in localized non-small cell lung cancer. TCRdb's table, derived via immunoSEQ multiplex PCR, lists solely in-frame clones and lacks some. The sample has over 25,000 clones; approximately 78% are singletons. The material sequenced was peripheral blood, taken before any cancer treatment. The origin of the receptors is a male donor at least 60 years old with stage II squamous cell lung carcinoma. The conserved cysteine and the conserved F or W are not part of the CDR3 here.

TRBJ1-4 | TRBV6-5 | ASRLDAGKLF
TRBJ2-7 | TRBV9 | ASSSDSSGYEQY
TRBJ1-1 | TRBV7-6 | ASSLVGKNTEAF
TRBJ2-7 | TRBV7-2 | ASSRRVGQSSYEQY
TRBJ2-1 | TRBV16 | ASSQWGLAGNNEQF
TRBJ2-7 | TRBV7-9 | ASSLGRSSYEQY
TRBJ2-1 | TRBV5-4 | ASRPFGTSGRRSYNEQF
TRBJ2-1 | TRBV5-6 | ASSLALGVGNEQF
TRBJ2-3 | TRBV4-1 | ASSRLGLAGGTDTQY
TRBJ2-4 | TRBV6-1 | ASSGIEGKNIQY
TRBJ1-2 | TRBV19 | ASSIRTGGDGYGYT
TRBJ1-1 | TRBV18 | ASTSGRMVTKAF
TRBJ1-5 | TRBV5-4 | ASSLRGMRQPQH
TRBJ2-2 | TRBV27 | ASNPSSGTGELF
TRBJ1-1 | TRBV9 | ASSARGVRTEAF
TRBJ1-5 | TRBV5-5 | ASSMGRDGSNQPQH
TRBJ2-3 | TRBV27 | ASSFLRGDTQY
TRBJ2-2 | TRBV7-2 | ASSPGTWAGELF
TRBJ2-5 | TRBV2 | ASSGGSGRAGETQY
TRBJ1-1 | TRBV5-1 | ASSSPTGMNTEAF
TRBJ1-2 | TRBV5-1 | ASSLTGDEKGYT
TRBJ2-7 | TRBV5-6 | ASSLVSGGAIGSYEQY
TRBJ2-7 | TRBV4-2 | ASSQETGYYEQY
TRBJ2-1 | TRBV4-1 | ASSPGQGGPGAQF
TRBJ1-5 | TRBV6-5 | ASSYSAPSGNQPQH
TRBJ1-6 | TRBV5-8 | ASTRQGVPPLH
TRBJ2-7 | TRBV19 | ASSIQGRLIYEQY
TRBJ2-1 | TRBV10-2 | ASSERQVGF
TRBJ2-2 | TRBV30 | AWSVRATGELF
TRBJ1-2 | TRBV29-1 | SVGTGGDYGYT
TRBJ1-1 | TRBV5-8 | ASSLGMKTEAF
TRBJ2-1 | TRBV6-1 | ASRLGLAEKGEQF
TRBJ1-1 | TRBV7-8 | ASSFGLNTEAF
TRBJ1-6 | TRBV5-1 | ASSGGGDNSPLH
TRBJ2-1 | TRBV27 | ASSEGYNEQF
TRBJ1-3 | TRBV6-6 | ASSRQGASSGNTIY
TRBJ1-4 | TRBV30 | AWSKGLSPSEKLF
TRBJ1-5 | TRBV27 | ASSSIHGPPGDQPQH